A single sample gave rise to the 7 T cell receptor beta chains below, sequenced in a study of blood T cells in healthy people across ages. PCR was performed a second time for about 7 to 12 cycles using a sample-barcoded 5' primer and a J-beta primer mix. TCRdb reprocessed the 5' RACE reads via MiXCR and lists one record per CDR3 protein. The table lists approximately 690,000 distinct CDR3 sequences, roughly 41% of them singletons. The specimen sequenced was blood. Every receptor here comes from an elderly man in good health.

Of note for this clonotype: One base away lies a much larger clone, so this may be a sequencing read error. The rearrangement uses TRBV20-1 and TRBJ2-1, with 7 bases identical to TRBD2. Germline V gives CDR1 DFQATT, CDR2 SNEGSKA (reference sequence). The V segment lost 1 base and the J segment 7 bases; nucleotides outside the gene matches: 10. The CDR3 runs 15 residues. CDR3 sequence reads: CSARGKPSGLNEQFF. CDR3 nucleotides: TGCAGTGCTAGAGGTAAACCTAGCGGATTAAATGAGCAGTTCTTC.

The chain is built from TRBV28 and TRBJ1-2; D may be TRBD1 (6 bases). Trimming left V 5 bases short and J 7 bases short, with 11 bases between. The CDR3 has 12 residues. From germline, CDR1 is MDHEN and CDR2 SYDVKM. DNA of the CDR3: TGTGCCAGCAGTCCCCTGACAGGTGGCTACACCTTC. As protein: CASSPLTGGYTF.

The rearrangement joins TRBV11-3 to TRBJ2-3; 7 bases map to TRBD2. Unmatched junction bases numbered 3, after V lost 5 bases and J lost 4 bases. The CDR3 runs 13 residues. The germline gives CDR1 SGHNT, CDR2 YENEEA. CDR3 in DNA: TGTGCCAGCAGCGGGAGGGCCCCAGATACGCAGTATTTT. Encoded protein: CASSGRAPDTQYF. Together with reference TRBV11-3 and TRBJ2-3, the CDR3 gives the full variable domain: EAGVVQSPRYKIIEKKQPVAFWCNPISGHNTLYWYLQNLGQGPELLIRYENEEAVDDSQLPKDRFSAERLKGVDSTLKIQPAELGDSAVYLCASSGRAPDTQYFGPGTRLTVL.

This chain joins TRBV20-1 and TRBJ2-3; D might be TRBD2 (6 bases). The CDR3 totals 14 residues. CDR1 DFQATT and CDR2 SNEGSKA come from the germline V gene (reference sequence). Trimming stripped 6 bases from V and 4 bases from J, with 17 bases between. The CDR3 bases are TGCAGTGCCCACGGAGCGGGCCTTGCAGATACGCAGTATTTT. Translating it yields CSAHGAGLADTQYF.

The table lists this clonotype with a few counts. The rearrangement links TRBV4-2 to TRBJ2-1; perhaps TRBD2 as D (5 bases). This CDR3 contains 15 residues. The V and J ends lost 1 base and 5 bases respectively, with 12 bases between them. Germline CDR1 reads LGHNA; CDR2 reads YNFKEQ. CDR3 amino acids: CASSQGRADHNEQFF. CDR3 nucleotides: TGTGCCAGCAGCCAAGGACGAGCGGACCACAATGAGCAGTTCTTC.

This clonotype was picked up many times. This CDR3 is CASSLEGRELSEQYF. Written as DNA, the CDR3 is TGCGCCAGCAGCTTGGAGGGGCGGGAGCTTTCCGAGCAGTACTTC. The chain couples TRBV5-1 to TRBJ2-7; 7 bases are shared with TRBD2. CDR1 and CDR2 from the germline V gene are SGHRS and YFSETQ. The V and J ends lost 0 bases and 6 bases, in that order; junction bases with no gene match: 9. The CDR3 has 15 amino acids.

This clonotype has more than one count but fewer than ten. The rearrangement joins TRBV28 to TRBJ1-2; 8 bases map to TRBD1. Per germline, CDR1 MDHEN and CDR2 SYDVKM. This CDR3 spans 12 amino acids. After removal of 7 bases from V and 8 bases from J, the junction contained 6 bases not matched to a gene. The chain's CDR3 is CASTPGQGGYTF. The CDR3 DNA reads as TGTGCCAGCACTCCAGGACAGGGCGGCTACACCTTC.